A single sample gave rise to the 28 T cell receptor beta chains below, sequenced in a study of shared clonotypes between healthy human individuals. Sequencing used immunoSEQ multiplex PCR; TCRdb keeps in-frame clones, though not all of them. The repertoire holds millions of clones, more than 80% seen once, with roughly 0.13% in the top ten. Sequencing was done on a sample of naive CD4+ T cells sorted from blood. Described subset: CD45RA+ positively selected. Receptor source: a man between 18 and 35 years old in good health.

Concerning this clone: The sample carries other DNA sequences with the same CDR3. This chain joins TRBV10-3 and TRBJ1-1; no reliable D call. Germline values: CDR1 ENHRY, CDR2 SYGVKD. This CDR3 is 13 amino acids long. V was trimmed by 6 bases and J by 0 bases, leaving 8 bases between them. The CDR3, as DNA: TGTGCCATCAGGGATAGGGTGAACACTGAAGCTTTCTTT. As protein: CAIRDRVNTEAFF.

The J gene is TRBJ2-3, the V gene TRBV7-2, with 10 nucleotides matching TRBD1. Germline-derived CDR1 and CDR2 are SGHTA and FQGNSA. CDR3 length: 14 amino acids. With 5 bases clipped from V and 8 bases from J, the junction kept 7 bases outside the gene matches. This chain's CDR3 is CASSQGQGYGTQYF. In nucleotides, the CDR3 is TGTGCCAGCAGCCAGGGACAGGGGTACGGTACGCAGTATTTT.

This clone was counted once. The CDR3 loop reads CATGRADGYTF. CDR3 nucleotide sequence: TGTGCCACCGGGAGGGCGGATGGCTACACCTTC. This rearrangement joins TRBV6-5 to TRBJ1-2; D not resolved. The CDR3 totals 11 residues. Trimming left V 10 bases short and J 6 bases short, with 12 bases between. Germline CDR1 and CDR2: MNHEY and SVGAGI.

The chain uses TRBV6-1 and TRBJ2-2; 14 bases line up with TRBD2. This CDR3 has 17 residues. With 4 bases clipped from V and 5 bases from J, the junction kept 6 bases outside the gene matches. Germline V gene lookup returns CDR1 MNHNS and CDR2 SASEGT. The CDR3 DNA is TGTGCCAGCAGTGGGGGACTAGCGGGAGTGAGGACCGGGGAGCTGTTTTTT. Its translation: CASSGGLAGVRTGELFF.

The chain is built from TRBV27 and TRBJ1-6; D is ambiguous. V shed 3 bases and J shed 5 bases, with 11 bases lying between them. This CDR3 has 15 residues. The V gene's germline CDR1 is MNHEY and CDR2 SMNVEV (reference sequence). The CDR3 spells CASSLIGVNNSPLHF. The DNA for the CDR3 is TGTGCCAGCAGTTTGATCGGGGTCAATAATTCACCCCTCCACTTT.

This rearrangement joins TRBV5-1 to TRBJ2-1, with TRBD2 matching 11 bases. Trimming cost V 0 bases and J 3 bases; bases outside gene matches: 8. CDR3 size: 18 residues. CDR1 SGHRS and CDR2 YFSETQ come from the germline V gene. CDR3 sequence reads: CASSLESSGRYIYNEQFF. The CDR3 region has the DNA TGCGCCAGCAGCTTGGAATCTAGCGGGAGGTATATCTACAATGAGCAGTTCTTC.

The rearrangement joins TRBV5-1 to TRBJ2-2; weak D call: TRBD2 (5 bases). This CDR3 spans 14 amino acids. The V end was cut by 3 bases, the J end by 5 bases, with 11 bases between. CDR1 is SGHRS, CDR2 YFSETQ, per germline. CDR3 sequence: CASSSGSGTGELFF. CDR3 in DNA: TGCGCCAGCAGCTCGGGGTCCGGGACCGGGGAGCTGTTTTTT.

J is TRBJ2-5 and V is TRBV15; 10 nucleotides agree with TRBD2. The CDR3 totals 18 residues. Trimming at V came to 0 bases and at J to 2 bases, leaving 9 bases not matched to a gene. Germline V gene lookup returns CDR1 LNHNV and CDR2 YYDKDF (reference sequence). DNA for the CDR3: TGTGCCACCAGCAGAGATCGGGGGAGCGGGAGGGGTCAAGAGACCCAGTACTTC. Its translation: CATSRDRGSGRGQETQYF.

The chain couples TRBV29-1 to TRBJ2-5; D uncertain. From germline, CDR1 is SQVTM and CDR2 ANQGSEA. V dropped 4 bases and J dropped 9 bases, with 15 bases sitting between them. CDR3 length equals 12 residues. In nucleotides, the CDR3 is TGCAGCGTTGGCCTGGACCGGGCGTCCCAGTACTTC. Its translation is CSVGLDRASQYF.

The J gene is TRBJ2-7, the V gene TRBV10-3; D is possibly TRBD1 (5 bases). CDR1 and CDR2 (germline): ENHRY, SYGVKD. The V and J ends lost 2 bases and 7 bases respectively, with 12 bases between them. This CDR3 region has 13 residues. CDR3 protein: CAISEGADLEQYF. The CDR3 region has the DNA TGTGCCATCAGTGAGGGGGCCGACTTGGAGCAGTACTTC.

For the CDR3, the DNA is TGCGCCAGCAGCTTACAGGGGGTAGAGAGGGCCGGGGAGCTGTTTTTT. This gives the protein CASSLQGVERAGELFF. This chain links TRBV5-1 with TRBJ2-2; 8 nucleotides align to TRBD1. Germline trimming cut 2 bases from V and 6 bases from J; bases unmatched to any gene: 9. In germline, CDR1 is SGHRS, CDR2 YFSETQ. CDR3 length equals 16 residues. The full variable domain, rest sourced from reference TRBV5-1 and TRBJ2-2, is KAGVTQTPRYLIKTRGQQVTLSCSPISGHRSVSWYQQTPGQGLQFLFEYFSETQRNKGNFPGRFSGRQFSNSRSEMNVSTLELGDSALYLCASSLQGVERAGELFFGEGSRLTVL.

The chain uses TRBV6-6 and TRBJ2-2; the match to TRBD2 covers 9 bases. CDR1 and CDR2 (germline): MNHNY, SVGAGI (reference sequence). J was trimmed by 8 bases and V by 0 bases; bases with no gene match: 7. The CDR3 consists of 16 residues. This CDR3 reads CASSYSAQRGVGELFF. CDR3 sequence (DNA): TGTGCCAGCAGTTACTCAGCCCAGCGGGGGGTTGGGGAGCTGTTTTTT.

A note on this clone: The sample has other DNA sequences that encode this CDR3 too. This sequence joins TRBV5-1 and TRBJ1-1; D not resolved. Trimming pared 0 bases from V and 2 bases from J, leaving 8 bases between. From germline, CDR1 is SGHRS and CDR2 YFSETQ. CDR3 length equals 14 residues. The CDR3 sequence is CASSLASLNTEAFF. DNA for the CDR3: TGCGCCAGCAGCTTGGCCAGCCTTAACACTGAAGCTTTCTTT.

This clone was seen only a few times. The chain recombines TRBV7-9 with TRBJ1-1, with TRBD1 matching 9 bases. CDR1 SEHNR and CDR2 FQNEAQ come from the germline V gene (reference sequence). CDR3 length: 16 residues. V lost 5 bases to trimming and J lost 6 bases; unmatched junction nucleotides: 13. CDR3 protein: CASSPPRADRGAEAFF. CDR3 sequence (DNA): TGTGCCAGCAGCCCCCCCAGGGCGGACAGGGGAGCTGAAGCTTTCTTT. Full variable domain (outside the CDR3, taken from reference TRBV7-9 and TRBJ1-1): DTGVSQNPRHKITKRGQNVTFRCDPISEHNRLYWYRQTLGQGPEFLTYFQNEAQLEKSRLLSDRFSAERPKGSFSTLEIQRTEQGDSAMYLCASSPPRADRGAEAFFGQGTRLTVV.

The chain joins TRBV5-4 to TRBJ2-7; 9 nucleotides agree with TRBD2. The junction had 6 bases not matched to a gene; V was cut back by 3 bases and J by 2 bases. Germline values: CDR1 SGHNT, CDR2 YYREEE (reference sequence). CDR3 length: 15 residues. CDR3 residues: CASSSRTSDPYEQYF. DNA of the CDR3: TGTGCCAGCAGCTCCAGGACTAGCGATCCCTACGAGCAGTACTTC.

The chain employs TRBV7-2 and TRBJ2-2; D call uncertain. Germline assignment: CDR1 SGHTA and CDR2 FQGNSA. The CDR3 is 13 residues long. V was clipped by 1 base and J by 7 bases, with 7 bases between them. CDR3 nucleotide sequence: TGTGCCAGCAGCTTAGACCCGTTCGGGGAGCTGTTTTTT. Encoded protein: CASSLDPFGELFF.

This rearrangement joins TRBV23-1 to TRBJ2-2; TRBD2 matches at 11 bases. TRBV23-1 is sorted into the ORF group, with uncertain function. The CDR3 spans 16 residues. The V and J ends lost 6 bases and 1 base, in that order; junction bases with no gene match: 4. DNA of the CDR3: TGCGCCAGCAGGCCGCTAGCGGGAGGGAACACCGGGGAGCTGTTTTTT. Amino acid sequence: CASRPLAGGNTGELFF.

CDR3 coding DNA: TGTGCCAGCAGCCAAGAAGGGGGAGGGCCACAAGAGACCCAGTACTTC. Amino acids: CASSQEGGGPQETQYF. V gene TRBV4-2 combines with J gene TRBJ2-5; weak D call: TRBD2 (7 bases). This CDR3 comprises 16 residues. Germline CDR1 LGHNA, CDR2 YNFKEQ. Trimming pared 0 bases from V and 2 bases from J, leaving 13 bases between.

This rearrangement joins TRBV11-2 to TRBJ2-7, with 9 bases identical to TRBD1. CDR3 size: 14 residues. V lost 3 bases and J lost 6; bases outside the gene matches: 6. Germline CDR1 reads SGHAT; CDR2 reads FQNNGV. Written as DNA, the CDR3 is TGTGCCAGCAGCTTGGGACAGGGCTCGAGCGAGCAGTACTTC. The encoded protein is CASSLGQGSSEQYF. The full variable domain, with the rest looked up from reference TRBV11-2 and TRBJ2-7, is EAGVAQSPRYKIIEKRQSVAFWCNPISGHATLYWYQQILGQGPKLLIQFQNNGVVDDSQLPKDRFSAERLKGVDSTLKIQPAKLEDSAVYLCASSLGQGSSEQYFGPGTRLTVT.

The CDR3 nucleotides are TGTGCCAGTAGTGGGCAGGGGGCCTTCAATGAGCAGTTCTTC. It specifies CASSGQGAFNEQFF. This chain links TRBV19 with TRBJ2-1; 8 bases match TRBD1. This CDR3 spans 14 amino acids. Germline loops: CDR1 LNHDA, CDR2 SQIVND (reference sequence). The junction had 6 bases not matched to a gene; V was cut back by 5 bases and J by 6 bases.

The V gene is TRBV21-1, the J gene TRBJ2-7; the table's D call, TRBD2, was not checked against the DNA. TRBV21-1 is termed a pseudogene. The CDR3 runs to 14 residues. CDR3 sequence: CASSKKSPSSEQYF. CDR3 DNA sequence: TGTGCCAGCAGCAAAAAGTCCCCTAGCTCCGAGCAGTACTTC.

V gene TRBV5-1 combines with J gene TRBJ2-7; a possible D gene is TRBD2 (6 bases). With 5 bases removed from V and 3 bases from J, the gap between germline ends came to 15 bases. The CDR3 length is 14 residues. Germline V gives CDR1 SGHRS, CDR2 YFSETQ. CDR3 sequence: CASRPPMGGYEQYF. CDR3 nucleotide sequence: TGCGCCAGCAGACCCCCTATGGGAGGCTACGAGCAGTACTTC.

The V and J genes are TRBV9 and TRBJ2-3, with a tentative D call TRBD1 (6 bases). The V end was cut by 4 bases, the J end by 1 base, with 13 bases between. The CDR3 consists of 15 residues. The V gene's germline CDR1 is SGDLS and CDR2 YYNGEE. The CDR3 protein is CASSTTTGGTDTQYF. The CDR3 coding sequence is TGTGCCAGCAGCACGACGACAGGCGGCACAGATACGCAGTATTTT.

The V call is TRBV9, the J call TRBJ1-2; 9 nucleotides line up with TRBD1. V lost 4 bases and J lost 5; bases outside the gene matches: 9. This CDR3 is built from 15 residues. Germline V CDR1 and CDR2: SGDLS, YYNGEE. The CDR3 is CASSTSDRGLYGYTF. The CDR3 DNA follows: TGTGCCAGCAGCACCTCGGACAGGGGACTGTATGGCTACACCTTC. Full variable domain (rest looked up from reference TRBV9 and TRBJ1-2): DSGVTQTPKHLITATGQRVTLRCSPRSGDLSVYWYQQSLDQGLQFLIQYYNGEERAKGNILERFSAQQFPDLHSELNLSSLELGDSALYFCASSTSDRGLYGYTFGSGTRLTVV.

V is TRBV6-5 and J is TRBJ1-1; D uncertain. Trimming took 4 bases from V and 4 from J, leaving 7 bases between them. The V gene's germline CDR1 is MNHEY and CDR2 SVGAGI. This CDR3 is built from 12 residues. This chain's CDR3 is CASSFGRTEAFF. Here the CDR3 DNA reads TGTGCCAGCAGTTTTGGACGCACTGAAGCTTTCTTT.

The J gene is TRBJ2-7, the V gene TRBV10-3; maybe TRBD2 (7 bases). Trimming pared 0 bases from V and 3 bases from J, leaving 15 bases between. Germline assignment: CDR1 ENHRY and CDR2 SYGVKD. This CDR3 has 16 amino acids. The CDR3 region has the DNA TGTGCCATCAGTGAGTCGAGGGGGGGAAGTAACTACGAGCAGTACTTC. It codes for CAISESRGGSNYEQYF.

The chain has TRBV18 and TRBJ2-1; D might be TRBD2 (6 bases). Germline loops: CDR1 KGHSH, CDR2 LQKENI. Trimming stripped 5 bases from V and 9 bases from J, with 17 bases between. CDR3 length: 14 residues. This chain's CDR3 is CASSIGGERAEQFF. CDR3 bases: TGTGCCAGCTCAATTGGCGGGGAGAGGGCTGAGCAGTTCTTC.

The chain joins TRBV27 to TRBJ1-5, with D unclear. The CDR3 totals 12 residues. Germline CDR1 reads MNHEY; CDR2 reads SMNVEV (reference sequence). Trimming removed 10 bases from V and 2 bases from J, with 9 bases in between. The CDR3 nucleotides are TGTGCCATAGGATTGGGCAATCAGCCCCAGCATTTT. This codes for CAIGLGNQPQHF.